This TCR beta chain was profiled in a study of control samples from healthy donors and cancer patients. Produced via immunoSEQ multiplex PCR; TCRdb's table is partial and in-frame only. Counted here are fewer than 500,000 clones, 80% to 95% occurring once; the ten biggest clones make up 5% to 8%. This clone was recorded a few times. The ends were cut back, 10 bases at V and 0 bases at J, with 16 bases in the middle. The CDR3 covers 15 residues. The germline CDR1 and CDR2 sequences are MNHEY and SVGAGI. The sample consisted of PBMCs. The receptor's source is a man between 35 and 55 years old with head and neck cancer. The genes are TRBV6-5 and TRBJ1-3, with TRBD1 as a possible D gene (6 bases). This CDR3 reads CATLGGGFSGNTIYF. For the CDR3, the DNA is TGTGCCACCCTGGGGGGGGGCTTCTCTGGAAACACCATATATTTT.